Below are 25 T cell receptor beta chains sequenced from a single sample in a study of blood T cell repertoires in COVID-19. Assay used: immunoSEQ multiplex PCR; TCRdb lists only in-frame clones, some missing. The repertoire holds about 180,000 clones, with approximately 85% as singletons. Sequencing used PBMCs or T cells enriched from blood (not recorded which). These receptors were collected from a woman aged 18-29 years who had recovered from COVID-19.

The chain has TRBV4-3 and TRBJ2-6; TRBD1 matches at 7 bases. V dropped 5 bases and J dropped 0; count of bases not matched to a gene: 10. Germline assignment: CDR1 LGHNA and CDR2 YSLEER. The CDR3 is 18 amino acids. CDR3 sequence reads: CASSVGTDHSSGANVLTF. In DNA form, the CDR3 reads TGCGCCAGCAGCGTCGGGACAGACCATAGCTCTGGGGCCAACGTCCTGACTTTC.

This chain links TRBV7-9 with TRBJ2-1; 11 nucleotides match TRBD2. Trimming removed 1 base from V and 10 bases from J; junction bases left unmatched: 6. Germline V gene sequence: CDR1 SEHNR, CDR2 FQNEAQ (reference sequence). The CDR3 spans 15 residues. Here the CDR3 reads CASSLVRGLAGEQFF. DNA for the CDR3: TGTGCCAGCAGCTTAGTTCGAGGACTAGCGGGCGAGCAGTTCTTC.

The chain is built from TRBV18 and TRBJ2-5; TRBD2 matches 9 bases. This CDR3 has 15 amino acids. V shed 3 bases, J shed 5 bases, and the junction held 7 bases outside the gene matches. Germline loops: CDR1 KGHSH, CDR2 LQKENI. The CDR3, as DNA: TGTGCCAGCTCACCTCTAGCGGGACCCGCGGAGACCCAGTACTTC. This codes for CASSPLAGPAETQYF. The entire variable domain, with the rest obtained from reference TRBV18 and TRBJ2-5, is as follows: NAGVMQNPRHLVRRRGQEARLRCSPMKGHSHVYWYRQLPEEGLKFMVYLQKENIIDESGMPKERFSAEFPKEGPSILRIQQVVRGDSAAYFCASSPLAGPAETQYFGPGTRLLVL.

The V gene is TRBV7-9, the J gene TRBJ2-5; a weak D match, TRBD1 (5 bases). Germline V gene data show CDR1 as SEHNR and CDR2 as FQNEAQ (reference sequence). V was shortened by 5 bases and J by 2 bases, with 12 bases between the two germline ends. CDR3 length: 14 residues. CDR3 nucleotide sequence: TGTGCCAGCAGCCCCCCAAGGGGACAAGAGACCCAGTACTTC. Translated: CASSPPRGQETQYF.

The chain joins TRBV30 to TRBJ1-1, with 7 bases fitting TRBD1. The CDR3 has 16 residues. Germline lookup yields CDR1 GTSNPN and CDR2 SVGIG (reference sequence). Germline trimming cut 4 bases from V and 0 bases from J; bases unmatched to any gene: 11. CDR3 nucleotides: TGTGCCTGGACTCGTCCAGGGGGTTTCATGAACACTGAAGCTTTCTTT. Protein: CAWTRPGGFMNTEAFF. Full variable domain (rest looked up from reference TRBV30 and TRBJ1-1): SQTIHQWPATLVQPVGSPLSLECTVEGTSNPNLYWYRQAAGRGLQLLFYSVGIGQISSEVPQNLSASRPQDRQFILSSKKLLLSDSGFYLCAWTRPGGFMNTEAFFGQGTRLTVV.

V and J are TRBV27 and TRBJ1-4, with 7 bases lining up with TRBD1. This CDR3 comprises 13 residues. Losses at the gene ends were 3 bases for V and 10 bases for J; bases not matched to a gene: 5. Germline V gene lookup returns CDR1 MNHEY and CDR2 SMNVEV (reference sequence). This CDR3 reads CASSFPGGGKLFF. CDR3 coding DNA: TGTGCCAGCAGTTTTCCAGGGGGAGGAAAACTGTTTTTT.

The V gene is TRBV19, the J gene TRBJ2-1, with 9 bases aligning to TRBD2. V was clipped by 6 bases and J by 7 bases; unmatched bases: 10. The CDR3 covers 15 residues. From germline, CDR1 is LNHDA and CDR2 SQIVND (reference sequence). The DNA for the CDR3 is TGTGCCAGTAGCCTGTCGGCTAGCGGGACAAATGAGCAGTTCTTC. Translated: CASSLSASGTNEQFF.

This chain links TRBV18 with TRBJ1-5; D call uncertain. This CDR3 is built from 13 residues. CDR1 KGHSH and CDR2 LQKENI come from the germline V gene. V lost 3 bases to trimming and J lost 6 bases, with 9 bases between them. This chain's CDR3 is CASSPGRVQPQHF. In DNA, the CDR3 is TGTGCCAGCTCACCTGGGAGGGTTCAGCCCCAGCATTTT.

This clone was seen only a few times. The CDR3 nucleotides read TGCGCCAGCAGTGAGTCAACGAGGGTCCAAGAGACCCAGTACTTC. This gives the protein CASSESTRVQETQYF. The chain combines TRBV10-1 with TRBJ2-5; D perhaps matches TRBD2 (5 bases). The CDR3 runs 15 residues. V lost 0 bases and J lost 1, with 9 bases in between. The germline CDR1 and CDR2 sequences are WNHNN and SYGVQD (reference sequence).

The CDR3 is CASGSGPTYEQYF. CDR3 bases: TGTGCCAGCGGTAGCGGGCCCACCTACGAGCAGTACTTC. The chain carries TRBV28 and TRBJ2-7, with 7 bases matching TRBD2. The CDR3 is 13 amino acids. From germline, CDR1 is MDHEN and CDR2 SYDVKM. With 8 bases clipped from V and 2 bases from J, the junction kept 6 bases outside the gene matches. Full variable domain (outside the CDR3, taken from reference TRBV28 and TRBJ2-7): DVKVTQSSRYLVKRTGEKVFLECVQDMDHENMFWYRQDPGLGLRLIYFSYDVKMKEKGDIPEGYSVSREKKERFSLILESASTNQTSMYLCASGSGPTYEQYFGPGTRLTVT.

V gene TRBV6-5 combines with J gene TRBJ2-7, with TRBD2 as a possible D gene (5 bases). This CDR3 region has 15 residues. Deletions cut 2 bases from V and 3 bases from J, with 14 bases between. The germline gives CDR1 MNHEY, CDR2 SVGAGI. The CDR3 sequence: CASSYLDGDHYEQYF. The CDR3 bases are TGTGCCAGCAGTTACCTGGACGGGGATCACTACGAGCAGTACTTC.

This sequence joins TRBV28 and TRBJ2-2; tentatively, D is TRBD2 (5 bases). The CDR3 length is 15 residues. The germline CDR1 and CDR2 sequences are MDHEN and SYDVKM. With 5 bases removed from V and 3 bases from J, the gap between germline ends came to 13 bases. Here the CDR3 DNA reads TGTGCCAGCAGTCTCGAGGGTGGGTACACCGGGGAGCTGTTTTTT. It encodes CASSLEGGYTGELFF.

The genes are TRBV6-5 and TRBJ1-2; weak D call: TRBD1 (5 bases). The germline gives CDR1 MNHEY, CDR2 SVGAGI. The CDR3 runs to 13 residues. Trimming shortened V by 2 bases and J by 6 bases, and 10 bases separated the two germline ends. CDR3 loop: CASSYAGSNGYTF. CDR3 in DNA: TGTGCCAGCAGTTACGCAGGGTCCAATGGCTACACCTTC.

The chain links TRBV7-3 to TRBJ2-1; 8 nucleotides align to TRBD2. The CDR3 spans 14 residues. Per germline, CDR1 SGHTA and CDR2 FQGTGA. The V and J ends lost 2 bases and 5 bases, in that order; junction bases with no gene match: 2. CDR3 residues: CASSLAGGDNEQFF. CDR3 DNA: TGTGCCAGCAGCTTAGCGGGAGGCGACAATGAGCAGTTCTTC.

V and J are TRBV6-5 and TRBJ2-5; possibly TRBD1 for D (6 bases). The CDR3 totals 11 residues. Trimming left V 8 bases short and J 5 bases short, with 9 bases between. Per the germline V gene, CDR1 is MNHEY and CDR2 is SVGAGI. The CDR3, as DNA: TGTGCCAGCTGGACAGCTGAGACCCAGTACTTC. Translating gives CASWTAETQYF.

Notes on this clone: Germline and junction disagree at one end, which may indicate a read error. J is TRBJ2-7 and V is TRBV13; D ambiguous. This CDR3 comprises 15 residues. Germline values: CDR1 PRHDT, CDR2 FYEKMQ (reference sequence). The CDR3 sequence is CASSIGSRRLGEQYF. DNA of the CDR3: TGTGCCAGCAGCATAGGCTCGAGGCGCTTGGGCGAGCAGTACTTC.

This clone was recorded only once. DNA of the CDR3: TGTGCCAGCAGCCAAGACAAGGGGGCGGCTAACTATGGCTACACCTTC. Protein product: CASSQDKGAANYGYTF. J is TRBJ1-2 and V is TRBV3-1 (or the pseudogene TRBV3-2), with 7 bases matching TRBD1. V shed 0 bases and J 0 bases; nucleotides not matched to a gene: 4. Looked up from germline, CDR1 is LGHDT and CDR2 is YNNKEL (reference sequence). The CDR3 sequence is 16 residues long.

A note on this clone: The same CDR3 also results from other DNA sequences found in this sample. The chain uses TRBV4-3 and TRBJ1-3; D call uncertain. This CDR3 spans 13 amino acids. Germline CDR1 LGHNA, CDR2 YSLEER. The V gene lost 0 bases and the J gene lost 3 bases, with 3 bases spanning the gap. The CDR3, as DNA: TGCGCCAGCAGCCAAGATTATGGAAACACCATATATTTT. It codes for CASSQDYGNTIYF.

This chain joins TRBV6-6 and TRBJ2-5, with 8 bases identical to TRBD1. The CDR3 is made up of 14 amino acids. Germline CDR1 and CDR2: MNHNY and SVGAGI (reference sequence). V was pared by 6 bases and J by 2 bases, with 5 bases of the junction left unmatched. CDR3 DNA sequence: TGTGCCAGCAGGCCTCGGGACAGGCAAGAGACCCAGTACTTC. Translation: CASRPRDRQETQYF.

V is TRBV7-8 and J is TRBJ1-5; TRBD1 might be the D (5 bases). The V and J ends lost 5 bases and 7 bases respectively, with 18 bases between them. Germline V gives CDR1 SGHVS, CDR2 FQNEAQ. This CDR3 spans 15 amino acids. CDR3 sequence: CASSRRRGNEQPQHF. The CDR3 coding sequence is TGTGCCAGCAGCCGACGCCGGGGGAATGAGCAGCCCCAGCATTTT.

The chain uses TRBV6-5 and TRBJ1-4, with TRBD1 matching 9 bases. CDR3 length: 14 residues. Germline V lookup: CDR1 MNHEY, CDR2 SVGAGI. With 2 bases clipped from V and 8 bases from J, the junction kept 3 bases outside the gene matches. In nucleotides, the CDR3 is TGTGCCAGCAGTTACGGGACAGGGAGGGAAAAACTGTTTTTT. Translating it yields CASSYGTGREKLFF.

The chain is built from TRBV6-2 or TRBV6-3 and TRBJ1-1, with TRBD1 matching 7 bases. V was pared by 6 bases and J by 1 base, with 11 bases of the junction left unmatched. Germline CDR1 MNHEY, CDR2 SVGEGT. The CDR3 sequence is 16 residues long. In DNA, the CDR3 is TGTGCCAGCAGCGATCCCGGGACAGTCAAGAACACTGAAGCTTTCTTT. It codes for CASSDPGTVKNTEAFF.

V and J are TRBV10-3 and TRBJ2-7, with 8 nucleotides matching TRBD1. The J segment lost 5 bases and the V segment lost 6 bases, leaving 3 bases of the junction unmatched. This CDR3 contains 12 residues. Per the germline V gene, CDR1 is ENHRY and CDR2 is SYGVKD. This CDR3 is CAIRDREDEQYF. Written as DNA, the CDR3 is TGTGCCATCAGGGACAGGGAGGACGAGCAGTACTTC.

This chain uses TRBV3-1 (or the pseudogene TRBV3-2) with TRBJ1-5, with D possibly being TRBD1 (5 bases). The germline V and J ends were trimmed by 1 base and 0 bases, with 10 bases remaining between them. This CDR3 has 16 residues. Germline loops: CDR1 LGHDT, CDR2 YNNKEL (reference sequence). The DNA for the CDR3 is TGTGCCAGCAGCCAAGGTCCAGGGAATAGCAATCAGCCCCAGCATTTT. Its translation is CASSQGPGNSNQPQHF.

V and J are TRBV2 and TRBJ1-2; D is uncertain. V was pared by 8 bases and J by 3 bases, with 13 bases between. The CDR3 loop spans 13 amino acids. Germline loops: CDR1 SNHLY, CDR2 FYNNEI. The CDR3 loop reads CASLTEHDYGYTF. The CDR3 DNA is TGTGCCAGCCTAACAGAACACGACTATGGCTACACCTTC.